These 21 T cell receptor beta chains were sequenced from one sample in a study of blood T cell repertoires in COVID-19. Profiling relied on immunoSEQ multiplex PCR, and the TCRdb table lists in-frame clones only, not all of them. The sample contains 72,000 or so clones, around 85% of which appear only once. The sample was peripheral blood. The receptors come from a woman aged 80 or over with active or convalescent COVID-19.

Details on this clone: Germline and junction disagree at one end, which may indicate a read error. This chain links TRBV4-2 with TRBJ2-7; TRBD2 might be the D (7 bases). Germline V CDR1 and CDR2: LGHNA, YNFKEQ. This CDR3 contains 16 residues. The CDR3 loop reads CASSRHAGGQGYGQYF. As DNA, the CDR3 is TGTGCCAGCAGCCGCCACGCCGGGGGGCAGGGCTACGGGCAGTACTTC.

The chain couples TRBV3-1 (or the pseudogene TRBV3-2) to TRBJ1-2; 7 nucleotides agree with TRBD1. The V gene end was trimmed by 4 bases and the J gene end by 7 bases; junction bases not matched to a gene: 12. The CDR3 length is 15 residues. Germline V CDR1 and CDR2: LGHDT, YNNKEL (reference sequence). The CDR3 region is CASSRGTDFLAGYTF. The CDR3 bases are TGTGCCAGCAGCCGCGGGACAGACTTCCTGGCTGGCTACACCTTC.

This chain's CDR3 is CATRLVGNEQYF. CDR3 sequence (DNA): TGTGCCACCAGACTAGTCGGGAACGAGCAGTACTTC. V gene TRBV6-5 combines with J gene TRBJ2-7, with D possibly TRBD2 on 6 matching bases. The germline gives CDR1 MNHEY, CDR2 SVGAGI. Between the trimmed V and J ends, which lost 10 bases and 5 bases, there was a span of 15 bases. The CDR3 runs 12 residues.

The sample holds many counts of this clone. The V and J genes are TRBV4-3 and TRBJ2-7; no clear D. CDR1 LGHNA and CDR2 YSLEER come from the germline V gene. The CDR3 covers 14 residues. The germline V and J ends were trimmed by 0 bases and 4 bases, with 10 bases remaining between them. CDR3 DNA: TGCGCCAGCAGCCAAGACACGCAGTCATACGAGCAGTACTTC. Protein product: CASSQDTQSYEQYF.

This clone has just a few counts. The V call is TRBV7-9, the J call TRBJ2-3; TRBD2 matches 10 bases. Germline V lookup: CDR1 SEHNR, CDR2 FQNEAQ (reference sequence). The V gene end was trimmed by 3 bases and the J gene end by 5 bases; junction bases not matched to a gene: 8. The CDR3 contains 16 residues. DNA for the CDR3: TGTGCCAGCAGCTTGGCGACTAGCGGGTGGGGAGATACGCAGTATTTT. This translates into CASSLATSGWGDTQYF. Complete variable domain (other parts from reference TRBV7-9 and TRBJ2-3): DTGVSQNPRHKITKRGQNVTFRCDPISEHNRLYWYRQTLGQGPEFLTYFQNEAQLEKSRLLSDRFSAERPKGSFSTLEIQRTEQGDSAMYLCASSLATSGWGDTQYFGPGTRLTVL.

The chain is built from TRBV15 and TRBJ1-1; no firm D call. Germline V gene data show CDR1 as LNHNV and CDR2 as YYDKDF (reference sequence). Trimming removed 1 base at V and 2 bases at J, with 14 bases between. CDR3 size: 16 residues. CDR3 nucleotides: TGTGCCACCAGCAGAGGGCCAGGTTGGATAAACACTGAAGCTTTCTTT. Translating gives CATSRGPGWINTEAFF. The variable domain in full, with the rest retrieved from reference TRBV15 and TRBJ1-1, is DAMVIQNPRYQVTQFGKPVTLSCSQTLNHNVMYWYQQKSSQAPKLLFHYYDKDFNNEADTPDNFQSRRPNTSFCFLDIRSPGLGDTAMYLCATSRGPGWINTEAFFGQGTRLTVV.

V gene TRBV19 combines with J gene TRBJ2-4; a possible D gene is TRBD2 (5 bases). The CDR3 covers 19 residues. CDR1 and CDR2 from the germline V gene are LNHDA and SQIVND (reference sequence). V was shortened by 3 bases and J by 0 bases, with 21 bases between the two germline ends. The DNA for the CDR3 is TGTGCCAGTAGTATGGTCCGGGATCGTTCGACCCTAGCCAAAAACATTCAGTACTTC. Encoded protein: CASSMVRDRSTLAKNIQYF.

This chain uses TRBV11-2 with TRBJ2-5, with D maybe TRBD2 (5 bases). Germline CDR1 and CDR2: SGHAT and FQNNGV. This CDR3 is built from 13 residues. V was clipped by 4 bases and J by 2 bases, with 8 bases between them. The CDR3 loop reads CASSSGYQETQYF. CDR3 DNA: TGTGCCAGCAGCTCGGGGTATCAAGAGACCCAGTACTTC.

V gene TRBV6-5 combines with J gene TRBJ1-1, with TRBD1 matching 7 bases. Germline-derived CDR1 and CDR2 are MNHEY and SVGAGI. Losses at the gene ends were 8 bases for V and 3 bases for J; bases not matched to a gene: 9. This CDR3 is 14 amino acids long. The CDR3 DNA reads as TGTGCCAGCGGGAAAGGGGGCAGGGACACTGAAGCTTTCTTT. Its protein product is CASGKGGRDTEAFF.

The rearrangement joins TRBV7-3 to TRBJ2-3; possibly TRBD2 for D (7 bases). The CDR3 totals 16 residues. Germline-derived CDR1 and CDR2 are SGHTA and FQGTGA. V gave up 4 bases and J gave up 1 base, with 15 bases separating them. The CDR3 DNA is TGTGCCAGCAGCTCCAATACAGGGAGGGGCACAGATACGCAGTATTTT. Amino acid sequence: CASSSNTGRGTDTQYF.

The chain carries TRBV15 and TRBJ1-4; D unresolved. The CDR3 covers 11 residues. V lost 11 bases, J lost 8 bases, and 12 bases lay in between. Germline CDR1 reads LNHNV; CDR2 reads YYDKDF (reference sequence). CDR3 DNA: TGTGCCGTACTGGAGGGCGAAAAACTGTTTTTT. It codes for CAVLEGEKLFF.

V gene TRBV6-2 or TRBV6-3 combines with J gene TRBJ1-4; the match to TRBD1 covers 8 bases. The trim removed 3 bases at V and 6 bases at J, leaving 6 bases unmatched. In germline, CDR1 is MNHEY, CDR2 SVGEGT. The CDR3 spans 15 residues. CDR3 sequence reads: CASSYRRQGYEKLFF. CDR3 nucleotide sequence: TGTGCCAGCAGTTATAGAAGACAGGGGTATGAAAAACTGTTTTTT.

The chain has TRBV15 and TRBJ2-3; D is unclear. The CDR3 extends over 14 amino acids. The germline V gene encodes CDR1 LNHNV and CDR2 YYDKDF (reference sequence). Trimming shortened V by 4 bases and J by 5 bases, and 13 bases separated the two germline ends. CDR3 DNA sequence: TGTGCCACCAGCATTTTTACGGGTGGAGATACGCAGTATTTT. Encoded protein: CATSIFTGGDTQYF.

The CDR3 sequence is CASSVSEAHNEQFF. The CDR3 nucleotides are TGTGCCAGCAGTGTTAGCGAAGCCCACAATGAGCAGTTCTTC. V is TRBV6-4 and J is TRBJ2-1; D perhaps matches TRBD2 (5 bases). Trimming left V 4 bases short and J 5 bases short, with 12 bases between. Germline-derived CDR1 and CDR2 are MRHNA and SNTAGT. This CDR3 has 14 residues.

The chain uses TRBV5-1 and TRBJ1-3; no clear D. The CDR3 extends over 15 amino acids. Per the germline V gene, CDR1 is SGHRS and CDR2 is YFSETQ. With 0 bases removed from V and 0 bases from J, the gap between germline ends came to 7 bases. In nucleotides, the CDR3 is TGCGCCAGCAGCTTGGCGGGAAGCTCTGGAAACACCATATATTTT. It is translated as CASSLAGSSGNTIYF.

This clone was counted once. The rearrangement links TRBV6-6 to TRBJ2-3, with TRBD1 matching over 7 bases. Germline V CDR1 and CDR2: MNHNY, SVGAGI (reference sequence). The CDR3 runs to 14 residues. Unmatched junction bases numbered 6, after V lost 7 bases and J lost 2 bases. The CDR3 coding sequence is TGTGCCAGCACTACTGGGACAGTCACAGATACGCAGTATTTT. Translating gives CASTTGTVTDTQYF.

The V and J genes are TRBV5-6 and TRBJ2-6; 8 bases line up with TRBD1. This CDR3 region has 19 residues. Germline CDR1 is SGHDT and CDR2 is YYEEEE. J was trimmed by 0 bases and V by 5 bases; bases with no gene match: 13. The CDR3 spells CASRSETRDRHSGANVLTF. The DNA for the CDR3 is TGTGCCAGCAGGAGTGAGACCCGGGACAGGCACTCTGGGGCCAACGTCCTGACTTTC.

The chain is built from TRBV10-3 and TRBJ2-7; 8 bases match TRBD1. From germline, CDR1 is ENHRY and CDR2 SYGVKD. J lost 4 bases, V lost 11 bases, and 7 bases had no gene match. This CDR3 has 12 residues. The CDR3 protein is CAVGQGGYEQYF. The CDR3 DNA follows: TGTGCCGTCGGACAGGGTGGTTACGAGCAGTACTTC.

This chain uses TRBV28 with TRBJ2-4, with unresolved D. The V end lost 5 bases, the J end lost 1 base, and 12 bases lay between the germline ends. There are 15 residues in the CDR3. Germline loops: CDR1 MDHEN, CDR2 SYDVKM. The CDR3 sequence: CASSLPPIAKNIQYF. As DNA, the CDR3 is TGTGCCAGCAGTCTACCCCCAATCGCCAAAAACATTCAGTACTTC.

The chain uses TRBV30 and TRBJ1-1, with D perhaps matching TRBD1 (5 bases). CDR1 and CDR2 (germline): GTSNPN, SVGIG (reference sequence). The CDR3 runs to 13 residues. V gave up 0 bases and J gave up 1 base, with 6 bases separating them. In DNA, the CDR3 is TGTGCCTGGAGTGTGGACACGAACACTGAAGCTTTCTTT. Encoded protein: CAWSVDTNTEAFF.

This clone was seen just once. This CDR3 reads CASSPPVAGGSQETQYF. CDR3 sequence (DNA): TGTGCCAGCAGCCCCCCGGTAGCGGGGGGGAGCCAAGAGACCCAGTACTTC. The V and J genes are TRBV7-2 and TRBJ2-5; 11 nucleotides match TRBD2. The germline CDR1 and CDR2 sequences are SGHTA and FQGNSA. This CDR3 is 17 amino acids long. J lost 1 base, V lost 5 bases, and 9 bases had no gene match.